This T cell receptor (beta chain) derives from a study of a mutant IDH1 vaccine in newly diagnosed glioma. Looking at the study overall: Patients' prior therapy spanned radiotherapy, temozolomide, or both; most underwent both. At week 47 came visit V13, while visit V12 had come at week 35. Study-level points and caveats: Immune responses induced by vaccination arose in 90% to 95% of the patients.

Time point defined: week 35, safety follow-up. Topical imiquimod accompanied each vaccine dose, which consisted of 300 ug of mutant IDH1 20-mer peptide. Repertoires were generated with immunoSEQ multiplex PCR, while TCRdb's copy carries only in-frame clones and drops some. Of about 41,000 clones in the sample, 85% to 90% were seen once. Regarding this clone: What it recognizes is unknown.

This CDR3 comprises 13 residues. From germline, CDR1 is LNHDA and CDR2 SQIVND (reference sequence). V lost 11 bases, J lost 8 bases, and 16 bases lay in between. The chain joins TRBV19 to TRBJ1-6; possible D gene TRBD1, 5 bases. This TCR came from a middle-aged man with glioma. The sequences come from PBMCs, collected from a glioma patient whose treatment included an IDH1 peptide vaccine. The CDR3 DNA sequence: TGTGCCTCCAGGAGGGGAGGGGATTCACCCCTCCACTTT. It encodes CASRRGGDSPLHF.